These 21 T cell receptor beta chains share one sample of origin, sequenced in a study of T-cell reconstitution after alpha-beta-depleted transplantation in children. Unique molecular identifiers tagged the TCRbeta library. TCRdb redid the calling of the PCR reads with MiXCR, one entry per CDR3 protein. Among around 700,000 distinct CDR3 sequences, 10% to 15% were seen once, and the ten largest hold 0.79%. The sequencing here drew on PBMCs, taken before TCRalphabeta/CD19-depleted stem cell transplant. The origin of the receptors is a girl aged 2-10 years with congenital amegakaryocytic thrombocytopenia, due to receive a stem cell transplant.

CDR3 nucleotide sequence: TGTGCCAGTAGTCCCAAGGTATTAGCGGGGTACAATGAGCAGTTCTTC. Protein sequence: CASSPKVLAGYNEQFF. This sequence joins TRBV19 and TRBJ2-1; 8 bases are shared with TRBD2. V lost 5 bases and J lost 4; bases outside the gene matches: 10. CDR3 length: 16 amino acids. The germline CDR1 and CDR2 sequences are LNHDA and SQIVND (reference sequence).

This clonotype was recorded at least ten times. The chain uses TRBV20-1 and TRBJ2-1; D is undetermined. The CDR3 runs to 13 residues. Per the germline V gene, CDR1 is DFQATT and CDR2 is SNEGSKA (reference sequence). With 6 bases removed from V and 9 bases from J, the gap between germline ends came to 18 bases. CDR3: CSAETGDGLEQFF. Here the CDR3 DNA reads TGCAGTGCCGAGACTGGAGATGGGCTTGAGCAGTTCTTC.

CDR3 nucleotide sequence: TGTGCCAGCAGCTCCGGACCGAAAAGAGCCAACAGGAACACCGGGGAGCTGTTTTTT. This codes for CASSSGPKRANRNTGELFF. V is TRBV7-6 and J is TRBJ2-2, with D uncertain. V gave up 4 bases and J gave up 1 base, with 22 bases separating them. The CDR3 is made up of 19 amino acids. In germline, CDR1 is SGHVS, CDR2 FNYEAQ.

Notes on this clonotype: A much larger clonotype is one base distant, so this may be a read error. The V gene is TRBV20-1, the J gene TRBJ1-1; 8 bases line up with TRBD1. The CDR3 is made up of 15 amino acids. The germline V gene encodes CDR1 DFQATT and CDR2 SNEGSKA (reference sequence). The CDR3 loop reads CSAPAGGASNTEASF. The DNA for the CDR3 is TGCAGTGCTCCCGCAGGGGGCGCGTCGAACACTGAAGCTTCCTTT.

This clonotype was detected a few times. The chain combines TRBV12-3 or TRBV12-4 with TRBJ2-5, with 8 bases matching TRBD1. CDR3 length: 14 amino acids. J lost 5 bases, V lost 6 bases, and 8 bases had no gene match. Here the CDR3 reads CASSSGGPSETQYF. The DNA for the CDR3 is TGTGCCAGCAGCTCAGGGGGCCCAAGTGAGACCCAGTACTTC.

This clonotype has more than one count but fewer than ten. The J gene is TRBJ2-5, the V gene TRBV6-5, with 7 bases aligning to TRBD2. The V gene end was trimmed by 0 bases and the J gene end by 4 bases; junction bases not matched to a gene: 2. CDR3 size: 14 residues. The germline gives CDR1 MNHEY, CDR2 SVGAGI. CDR3 residues: CASSYSAGVETQYF. The CDR3 DNA sequence: TGTGCCAGCAGTTACTCGGCGGGAGTAGAGACCCAGTACTTC.

In its sample, this clonotype was seen many times. The chain has TRBV5-1 and TRBJ2-1, with D tentatively TRBD2 (6 bases). Looked up from germline, CDR1 is SGHRS and CDR2 is YFSETQ. V was pared by 4 bases and J by 4 bases, with 12 bases between. This CDR3 comprises 14 residues. Here the CDR3 DNA reads TGCGCCAGCAGCCCTGGACTACCGTACAATGAGCAGTTCTTC. Translated, it gives CASSPGLPYNEQFF.

This clonotype has a count of ten or more. The rearrangement joins TRBV6-1 to TRBJ1-5, with D tentatively TRBD1 (5 bases). V was trimmed by 7 bases and J by 0 bases, leaving 10 bases between them. This CDR3 spans 14 amino acids. Germline values: CDR1 MNHNS, CDR2 SASEGT. In DNA, the CDR3 is TGTGCCAGCACAGGGCCGTATAGCAATCAGCCCCAGCATTTT. It yields the protein CASTGPYSNQPQHF.

The V call is TRBV5-1, the J call TRBJ2-7, with TRBD2 matching over 9 bases. This CDR3 spans 15 amino acids. CDR1 is SGHRS and CDR2 is YFSETQ in the germline V gene. V lost 3 bases to trimming and J lost 3 bases; unmatched junction nucleotides: 7. CDR3 nucleotide sequence: TGCGCCAGCAGCTGGACGACTAGCGGCTACTACGAGCAGTACTTC. Its protein product is CASSWTTSGYYEQYF.

This clonotype came up many times. The gene calls are TRBV20-1 and TRBJ2-3, with 8 positions matching TRBD2. This CDR3 has 15 residues. Germline V gives CDR1 DFQATT, CDR2 SNEGSKA (reference sequence). V was pared by 5 bases and J by 0 bases, with 7 bases of the junction left unmatched. This CDR3 reads CSAAPSGRSTDTQYF. CDR3 coding DNA: TGCAGTGCTGCCCCGAGCGGGAGAAGCACAGATACGCAGTATTTT.

The V call is TRBV29-1, the J call TRBJ1-2; D is perhaps TRBD1 (6 bases). V shed 7 bases and J shed 0 bases, with 15 bases lying between them. Per germline, CDR1 SQVTM and CDR2 ANQGSEA. The CDR3 length is 14 residues. CDR3: CSALGDISNYGYTF. The CDR3, as DNA: TGCAGCGCTTTAGGGGACATTTCTAACTATGGCTACACCTTC.

This clonotype was seen repeatedly, ten times or more. The chain employs TRBV5-1 and TRBJ2-2; possibly TRBD2 for D (6 bases). V was cut by 4 bases and J by 5 bases, with 12 bases left in between. Per germline, CDR1 SGHRS and CDR2 YFSETQ. The length of the CDR3 is 14 residues. The CDR3 here is CASSVGRFTGELFF. CDR3 coding DNA: TGCGCCAGCAGCGTAGGGAGGTTTACCGGGGAGCTGTTTTTT. The whole variable domain, filled in from reference TRBV5-1 and TRBJ2-2, reads KAGVTQTPRYLIKTRGQQVTLSCSPISGHRSVSWYQQTPGQGLQFLFEYFSETQRNKGNFPGRFSGRQFSNSRSEMNVSTLELGDSALYLCASSVGRFTGELFFGEGSRLTVL.

This clonotype was detected a few times. This CDR3 is CASSLLPGQGVRDEQFF. The CDR3 DNA reads TGTGCCAGCAGCTTGTTGCCCGGACAGGGGGTGAGGGATGAGCAGTTCTTC. This chain links TRBV5-4 with TRBJ2-1, with TRBD1 matching 10 bases. The V gene end was trimmed by 1 base and the J gene end by 8 bases; junction bases not matched to a gene: 12. Germline CDR1 is SGHNT and CDR2 is YYREEE (reference sequence). This CDR3 has 17 residues.

This clonotype was seen many times. The rearrangement links TRBV5-1 to TRBJ2-3, with a weak D call TRBD1 (5 bases). The germline V gene has CDR1 SGHRS and CDR2 YFSETQ. The germline V and J ends were trimmed by 5 bases and 0 bases, with 10 bases remaining between them. The CDR3 contains 14 residues. The CDR3 nucleotides read TGCGCCAGCAGGGGGCTACCCAGCACAGATACGCAGTATTTT. Translation gives CASRGLPSTDTQYF.

The V call is TRBV28, the J call TRBJ2-1; D ambiguous. Germline V gene data show CDR1 as MDHEN and CDR2 as SYDVKM. The V end lost 3 bases, the J end lost 6 bases, and 6 bases lay between the germline ends. The CDR3 covers 12 residues. Here the CDR3 reads CASSFNLNEQFF. The CDR3 DNA reads as TGTGCCAGCAGTTTCAATCTCAATGAGCAGTTCTTC.

This clonotype was counted at least ten times. The genes are TRBV29-1 and TRBJ2-3; 10 nucleotides match TRBD2. The CDR3 has 18 residues. Germline V gene data show CDR1 as SQVTM and CDR2 as ANQGSEA. J gave up 4 bases and V 7 bases, and 20 bases lay outside the gene matches. CDR3 residues: CSAWGPGLATREADTQYF. DNA of the CDR3: TGCAGCGCTTGGGGTCCGGGACTAGCGACGCGGGAGGCAGATACGCAGTATTTT.

At least ten counts were recorded for this clonotype. The genes are TRBV12-3 or TRBV12-4 and TRBJ2-7, with unresolved D. This CDR3 region has 12 residues. Between the trimmed V and J ends, which lost 5 bases and 2 bases, there was a span of 7 bases. The CDR3 is CASSPGPYEQYF. The CDR3 coding sequence is TGTGCCAGCAGTCCGGGCCCCTACGAGCAGTACTTC.

The chain joins TRBV7-7 to TRBJ2-2, with a possible D match to TRBD1 (5 bases). Trimming removed 5 bases from V and 4 bases from J, with 8 bases in between. Germline assignment: CDR1 SSHAT and CDR2 FNYEAQ (reference sequence). This CDR3 has 13 amino acids. CDR3 sequence: CASSTQGTGELFF. The CDR3 region has the DNA TGTGCCAGCAGCACCCAGGGCACCGGGGAGCTGTTTTTT.

The sample holds a few counts of this clonotype. The chain is built from TRBV7-2 and TRBJ2-1, with 11 bases aligning to TRBD1. The trim removed 1 base at V and 6 bases at J, leaving 5 bases unmatched. Germline-derived CDR1 and CDR2 are SGHTA and FQGNSA. The CDR3 extends over 16 amino acids. The DNA of the CDR3 is TGTGCCAGCAGCTTAGAGGTCGGGACAGGGGGCAATGAGCAGTTCTTC. Its translation is CASSLEVGTGGNEQFF.

This clonotype was detected a few times. This chain's CDR3 is CASSHSGKNIQYF. CDR3 sequence (DNA): TGCGCCAGCAGCCACAGCGGTAAAAACATTCAGTACTTC. V gene TRBV4-1 combines with J gene TRBJ2-4; possible D gene TRBD2, 5 bases. There are 13 residues in the CDR3. Germline lookup yields CDR1 MGHRA and CDR2 YSYEKL. Trimming removed 3 bases at V and 4 bases at J, with 7 bases between.

Ten or more counts support this clonotype. The chain couples TRBV10-3 to TRBJ2-7; D may match TRBD1 or TRBD2 (5 bases each). Germline lookup yields CDR1 ENHRY and CDR2 SYGVKD. The CDR3 has 15 residues. The V gene lost 6 bases and the J gene lost 2 bases, with 17 bases spanning the gap. CDR3 in amino acids: CAIRFQPRGPYEQYF. The CDR3 nucleotides read TGTGCCATCAGGTTTCAGCCTCGGGGACCCTACGAGCAGTACTTC.